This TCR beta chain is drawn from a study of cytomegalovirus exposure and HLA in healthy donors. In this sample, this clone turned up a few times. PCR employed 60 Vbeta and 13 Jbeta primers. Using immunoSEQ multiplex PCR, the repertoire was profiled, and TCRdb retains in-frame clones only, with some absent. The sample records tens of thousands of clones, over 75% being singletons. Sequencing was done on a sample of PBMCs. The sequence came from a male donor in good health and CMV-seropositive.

Here the CDR3 DNA reads TGTGCTAGTGGTTTGAGCGGGGGCGATACGCAGTATTTT. This gives the protein CASGLSGGDTQYF. The chain is built from TRBV12-5 and TRBJ2-3; 8 bases align to TRBD2. This CDR3 has 13 residues. In germline, CDR1 is LGHNT, CDR2 FRNRAP. V shed 2 bases and J 6 bases; nucleotides not matched to a gene: 1.